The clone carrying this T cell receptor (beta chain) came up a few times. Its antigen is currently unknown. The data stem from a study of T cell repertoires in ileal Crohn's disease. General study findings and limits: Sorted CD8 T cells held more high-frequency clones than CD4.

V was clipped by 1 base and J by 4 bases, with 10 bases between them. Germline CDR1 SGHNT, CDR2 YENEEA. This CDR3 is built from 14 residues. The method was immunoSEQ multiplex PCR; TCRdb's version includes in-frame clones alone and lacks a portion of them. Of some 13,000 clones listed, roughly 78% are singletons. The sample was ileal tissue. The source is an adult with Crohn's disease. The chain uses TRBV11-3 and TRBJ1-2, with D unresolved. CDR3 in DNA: TGTGCCAGCAGCTTAGTCCCAGTGGCCTATGGCTACACCTTC. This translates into CASSLVPVAYGYTF.